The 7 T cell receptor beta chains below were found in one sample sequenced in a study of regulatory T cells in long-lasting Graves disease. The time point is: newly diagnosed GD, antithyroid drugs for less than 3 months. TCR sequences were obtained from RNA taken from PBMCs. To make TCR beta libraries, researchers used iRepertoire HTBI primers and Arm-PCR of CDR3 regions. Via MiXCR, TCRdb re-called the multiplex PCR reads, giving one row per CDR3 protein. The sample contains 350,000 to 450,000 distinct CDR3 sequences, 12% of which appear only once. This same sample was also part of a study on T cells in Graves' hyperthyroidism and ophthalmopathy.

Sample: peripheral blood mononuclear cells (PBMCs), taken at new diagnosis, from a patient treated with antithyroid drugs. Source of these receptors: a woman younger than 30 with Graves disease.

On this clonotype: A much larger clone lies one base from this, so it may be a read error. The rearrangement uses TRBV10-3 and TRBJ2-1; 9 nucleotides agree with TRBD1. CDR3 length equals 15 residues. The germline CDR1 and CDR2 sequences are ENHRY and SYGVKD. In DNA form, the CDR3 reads TGTGCCATCAGTGGGGACAGGGCTGGCAGGAATGGGCAGTTCTTC. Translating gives CAISGDRAGRNGQFF.

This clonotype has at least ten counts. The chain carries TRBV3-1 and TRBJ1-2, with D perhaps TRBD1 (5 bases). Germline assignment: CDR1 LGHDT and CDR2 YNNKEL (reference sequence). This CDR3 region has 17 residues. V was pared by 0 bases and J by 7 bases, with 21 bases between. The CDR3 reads CASSQDGGTGPAGGYTF. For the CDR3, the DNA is TGTGCCAGCAGCCAAGATGGGGGGACGGGCCCGGCTGGTGGCTACACCTTC.

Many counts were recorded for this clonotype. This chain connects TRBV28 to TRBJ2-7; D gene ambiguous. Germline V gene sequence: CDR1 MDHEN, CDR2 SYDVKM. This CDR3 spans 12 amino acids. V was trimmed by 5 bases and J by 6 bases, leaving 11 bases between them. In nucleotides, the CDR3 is TGTGCCAGCAGTCCCCCTGGGGTCGAGCAGTACTTC. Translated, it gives CASSPPGVEQYF.

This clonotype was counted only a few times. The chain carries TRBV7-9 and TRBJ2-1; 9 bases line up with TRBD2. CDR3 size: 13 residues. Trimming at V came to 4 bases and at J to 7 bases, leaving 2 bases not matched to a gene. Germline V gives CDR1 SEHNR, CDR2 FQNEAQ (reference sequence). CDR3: CASSSGLANEQFF. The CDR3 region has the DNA TGTGCCAGCAGCTCCGGACTAGCGAATGAGCAGTTCTTC.

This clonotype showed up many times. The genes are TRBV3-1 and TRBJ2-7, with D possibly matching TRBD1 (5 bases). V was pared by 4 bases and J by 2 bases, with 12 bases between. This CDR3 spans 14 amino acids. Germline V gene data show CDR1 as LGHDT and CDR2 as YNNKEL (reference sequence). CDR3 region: CASSLQGAPYEQYV. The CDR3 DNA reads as TGTGCCAGCAGCCTTCAAGGGGCACCCTACGAGCAGTACGTC.

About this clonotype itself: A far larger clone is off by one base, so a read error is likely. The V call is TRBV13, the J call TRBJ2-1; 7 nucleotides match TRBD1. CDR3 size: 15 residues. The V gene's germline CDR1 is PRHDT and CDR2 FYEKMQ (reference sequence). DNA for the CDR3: TGTGCCAGCAGCCACCAGGGGGAAACTTACAGTGAGCAGTTCTTC. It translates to CASSHQGETYSEQFF. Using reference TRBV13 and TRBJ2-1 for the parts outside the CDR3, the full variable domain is AAGVIQSPRHLIKEKRETATLKCYPIPRHDTVYWYQQGPGQDPQFLISFYEKMQSDKGSIPDRFSAQQFSDYHSELNMSSLELGDSALYFCASSHQGETYSEQFFGPGTRLTVL.

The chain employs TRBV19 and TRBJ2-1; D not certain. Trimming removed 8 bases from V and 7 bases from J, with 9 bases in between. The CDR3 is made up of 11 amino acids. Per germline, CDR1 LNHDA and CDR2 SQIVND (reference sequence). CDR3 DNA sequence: TGTGCCAGTGAGAAGAATAATGAGCAGTTCTTC. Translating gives CASEKNNEQFF.